These T cell receptor beta chains were read from a single sample in a study of shared clonotypes between healthy human individuals. TCRdb's table, derived via immunoSEQ multiplex PCR, lists solely in-frame clones and lacks some. This table holds 2,500,000 or so clones, more than 85% found once. Specimen: naive CD4+ T cells from PBMCs. All receptors come from a young man in good health. Some clones in this sample may be carry-over from other donors' samples. CDR3s include the opening cysteine and the closing phenylalanine or tryptophan. Each record gives: D gene, clone size, V gene, J gene, CDR3 protein, CDR3 DNA. D genes are given only for firm matches. Where a row states a size, it is once, few, many or the class of an expanded clone; other rows omit it.

d_gene: TRBD2; abundance: .; v_gene: TRBV7-3; j_gene: TRBJ2-2; CDR3aa: CASSSRLAGGHGELFF; CDR3nt: TGTGCCAGCAGCTCCAGACTAGCGGGAGGCCACGGGGAGCTGTTTTTT
d_gene: .; abundance: .; v_gene: TRBV15; j_gene: TRBJ1-1; CDR3aa: CATSMDLSTEAFF; CDR3nt: TGTGCCACCAGCATGGACCTCTCCACTGAAGCTTTCTTT
d_gene: .; abundance: .; v_gene: TRBV19; j_gene: TRBJ2-2; CDR3aa: CASSIVSGAGELFF; CDR3nt: TGTGCCAGTAGTATAGTTAGCGGTGCCGGGGAGCTGTTTTTT
d_gene: TRBD2; abundance: .; v_gene: TRBV12-5; j_gene: TRBJ2-2; CDR3aa: CASGLISGSPGELFF; CDR3nt: TGTGCTAGTGGTTTGATTAGCGGGAGCCCCGGGGAGCTGTTTTTT
d_gene: .; abundance: few; v_gene: TRBV27; j_gene: TRBJ1-5; CDR3aa: CASSANRINQPQHF; CDR3nt: TGTGCCAGCAGTGCGAACAGGATTAATCAGCCCCAGCATTTT
d_gene: .; abundance: once; v_gene: TRBV7-9; j_gene: TRBJ2-3; CDR3aa: CASSPRGENTQYF; CDR3nt: TGTGCCAGCAGCCCCAGAGGAGAAAATACGCAGTATTTT
d_gene: .; abundance: .; v_gene: TRBV28; j_gene: TRBJ2-5; CDR3aa: CASTKRGAGYEKTQYF; CDR3nt: TGTGCCAGCACCAAAAGGGGGGCAGGGTATGAAAAGACCCAGTACTTC
d_gene: .; abundance: .; v_gene: TRBV12-2; j_gene: TRBJ2-1; CDR3aa: CASRSSLAGERGGNEQFF; CDR3nt: TGTGCAAGTCGCTCCTCACTAGCGGGAGAACGGGGAGGCAATGAGCAGTTCTTC
d_gene: .; abundance: .; v_gene: TRBV29-1; j_gene: TRBJ1-1; CDR3aa: CSARGDGNTEAFF; CDR3nt: TGCAGCGCACGAGGGGACGGGAACACTGAAGCTTTCTTT
d_gene: .; abundance: .; v_gene: TRBV5-1; j_gene: TRBJ2-5; CDR3aa: CASSLEGAEGETQYF; CDR3nt: TGCGCCAGCAGCTTGGAAGGGGCGGAAGGCGAGACCCAGTACTTC
d_gene: TRBD1; abundance: .; v_gene: TRBV19; j_gene: TRBJ1-1; CDR3aa: CASRWGTATEAFF; CDR3nt: TGTGCCAGTAGGTGGGGGACAGCAACTGAAGCTTTCTTT
d_gene: .; abundance: .; v_gene: TRBV5-4; j_gene: TRBJ2-7; CDR3aa: CASSLDGFEYEQYF; CDR3nt: TGTGCCAGCAGCTTGGATGGCTTCGAGTACGAGCAGTACTTC
d_gene: TRBD1; abundance: .; v_gene: TRBV30; j_gene: TRBJ2-1; CDR3aa: CAWSEWDRANNEQFF; CDR3nt: TGTGCCTGGAGTGAATGGGACAGGGCTAACAATGAGCAGTTCTTC
d_gene: .; abundance: .; v_gene: TRBV18; j_gene: TRBJ2-5; CDR3aa: CASSPGALENPYF; CDR3nt: TGTGCCAGCTCACCTGGGGCCTTGGAAAACCCGTACTTC
d_gene: TRBD2; abundance: .; v_gene: TRBV9; j_gene: TRBJ2-7; CDR3aa: CASSGGGTPYEQYF; CDR3nt: TGTGCCAGCAGCGGGGGAGGGACCCCCTACGAGCAGTACTTC
d_gene: TRBD1; abundance: .; v_gene: TRBV11-3; j_gene: TRBJ1-5; CDR3aa: CARGAPGTGVTNSNQPQHF; CDR3nt: TGTGCCAGAGGGGCCCCCGGGACAGGGGTTACTAATAGCAATCAGCCCCAGCATTTT
d_gene: .; abundance: .; v_gene: TRBV28; j_gene: TRBJ1-1; CDR3aa: CASRSYRAAGEAFF; CDR3nt: TGTGCCAGCAGGTCTTACAGGGCGGCTGGTGAAGCTTTCTTT
d_gene: TRBD1; abundance: .; v_gene: TRBV18; j_gene: TRBJ1-1; CDR3aa: CASSPQTGATTEAFF; CDR3nt: TGTGCCAGCTCACCGCAGACAGGGGCGACAACTGAAGCTTTCTTT
d_gene: .; abundance: .; v_gene: TRBV29-1; j_gene: TRBJ2-7; CDR3aa: CSVRLGDWVGWYEQYF; CDR3nt: TGCAGCGTTCGCCTGGGGGACTGGGTAGGATGGTACGAGCAGTACTTC
d_gene: .; abundance: .; v_gene: TRBV5-8; j_gene: TRBJ2-6; CDR3aa: CASSLGQLSGANVLTF; CDR3nt: TGTGCCAGCAGCTTAGGACAACTCTCTGGGGCCAACGTCCTGACTTTC
d_gene: .; abundance: .; v_gene: TRBV5-4; j_gene: TRBJ2-2; CDR3aa: CASSLGGADTGELFF; CDR3nt: TGTGCCAGCAGCTTGGGGGGCGCAGACACCGGGGAGCTGTTTTTT
d_gene: TRBD1; abundance: .; v_gene: TRBV5-4; j_gene: TRBJ1-4; CDR3aa: CASSLWTGTNEKLFF; CDR3nt: TGTGCCAGCAGCTTGTGGACAGGGACTAATGAAAAACTGTTTTTT
d_gene: .; abundance: .; v_gene: TRBV4-1; j_gene: TRBJ2-2; CDR3aa: CASSQPGADTGELFF; CDR3nt: TGCGCCAGCAGCCAACCGGGAGCTGACACCGGGGAGCTGTTTTTT
d_gene: TRBD1; abundance: once; v_gene: TRBV10-3; j_gene: TRBJ2-2; CDR3aa: CAISENLQGTGELFF; CDR3nt: TGTGCCATCAGTGAGAATCTACAGGGGACCGGGGAGCTGTTTTTT
d_gene: TRBD2; abundance: once; v_gene: TRBV5-1; j_gene: TRBJ2-7; CDR3aa: CASSLGLADNYEQYF; CDR3nt: TGCGCCAGCAGCCTCGGACTAGCGGATAATTACGAGCAGTACTTC
d_gene: .; abundance: .; v_gene: TRBV4-2; j_gene: TRBJ2-1; CDR3aa: CASSQDRGSDSYNEQFF; CDR3nt: TGTGCCAGCAGCCAAGATCGAGGTAGCGACTCCTACAATGAGCAGTTCTTC
d_gene: TRBD1; abundance: once; v_gene: TRBV7-3; j_gene: TRBJ2-5; CDR3aa: CASSPGQGETQYF; CDR3nt: TGTGCCAGCAGCCCCGGACAGGGTGAGACCCAGTACTTC
d_gene: .; abundance: .; v_gene: TRBV25-1; j_gene: TRBJ2-3; CDR3aa: CASSLGGARSTDTQYF; CDR3nt: TGTGCCAGCAGCCTAGGGGGAGCGCGCAGCACAGATACGCAGTATTTT
d_gene: TRBD1; abundance: .; v_gene: TRBV15; j_gene: TRBJ1-1; CDR3aa: CATHRGGNTEAFF; CDR3nt: TGTGCCACCCACAGGGGCGGGAACACTGAAGCTTTCTTT
d_gene: TRBD2; abundance: .; v_gene: TRBV19; j_gene: TRBJ2-1; CDR3aa: CATSVTGGGVNEQFF; CDR3nt: TGTGCCACCTCCGTAACGGGTGGGGGGGTCAATGAGCAGTTCTTC
d_gene: .; abundance: .; v_gene: TRBV27; j_gene: TRBJ2-1; CDR3aa: CASWERGSEQFF; CDR3nt: TGTGCCAGCTGGGAGAGGGGCAGTGAGCAGTTCTTC
d_gene: .; abundance: .; v_gene: TRBV2; j_gene: TRBJ1-1; CDR3aa: CASSPEAVEAFF; CDR3nt: TGTGCCAGTTCCCCTGAAGCGGTTGAAGCTTTCTTT
d_gene: .; abundance: .; v_gene: TRBV18; j_gene: TRBJ1-2; CDR3aa: CASSPRLNDRGTF; CDR3nt: TGTGCCAGCTCACCACGGCTGAATGACCGCGGCACCTTC
d_gene: TRBD1; abundance: .; v_gene: TRBV11-3; j_gene: TRBJ2-7; CDR3aa: CASSRTGEYEQYF; CDR3nt: TGTGCCAGCAGCCGGACAGGGGAATACGAGCAGTACTTC
d_gene: TRBD2; abundance: once; v_gene: TRBV5-1; j_gene: TRBJ2-5; CDR3aa: CASSLASGVLEETQYF; CDR3nt: TGCGCCAGCAGCTTGGCTAGCGGGGTGTTGGAAGAGACCCAGTACTTC
d_gene: TRBD2; abundance: .; v_gene: TRBV19; j_gene: TRBJ2-5; CDR3aa: CASSKGLAGFQETQYF; CDR3nt: TGTGCCAGTAGTAAAGGACTAGCGGGGTTCCAAGAGACCCAGTACTTC
d_gene: .; abundance: once; v_gene: TRBV7-8; j_gene: TRBJ1-1; CDR3aa: CASSSRPGFTEAFF; CDR3nt: TGTGCCAGCAGCTCACGTCCGGGGTTTACTGAAGCTTTCTTT
d_gene: .; abundance: .; v_gene: TRBV14; j_gene: TRBJ2-5; CDR3aa: CASSQDLRETQYF; CDR3nt: TGTGCCAGCAGCCAAGATTTACGTGAGACCCAGTACTTC
d_gene: .; abundance: .; v_gene: TRBV7-3; j_gene: TRBJ2-7; CDR3aa: CASSVGGGPQYEQYF; CDR3nt: TGTGCCAGCAGCGTTGGCGGGGGCCCCCAGTACGAGCAGTACTTC
d_gene: .; abundance: .; v_gene: TRBV14; j_gene: TRBJ2-1; CDR3aa: CASSQGVVARDEQFF; CDR3nt: TGTGCCAGCAGCCAAGGTGTAGTTGCGCGGGATGAGCAGTTCTTC
d_gene: .; abundance: .; v_gene: TRBV28; j_gene: TRBJ2-1; CDR3aa: CASSYDPGSSGNEQFF; CDR3nt: TGTGCCAGCAGTTACGACCCCGGATCTTCGGGGAATGAGCAGTTCTTC
d_gene: TRBD2; abundance: .; v_gene: TRBV19; j_gene: TRBJ2-5; CDR3aa: CASGGTSGRLWETQYF; CDR3nt: TGTGCCAGCGGCGGGACTAGCGGGAGGCTTTGGGAGACCCAGTACTTC
d_gene: TRBD1; abundance: .; v_gene: TRBV6-6; j_gene: TRBJ1-1; CDR3aa: CASSRRGQGDTEAFF; CDR3nt: TGTGCCAGCAGTCGCCGAGGACAGGGGGATACTGAAGCTTTCTTT